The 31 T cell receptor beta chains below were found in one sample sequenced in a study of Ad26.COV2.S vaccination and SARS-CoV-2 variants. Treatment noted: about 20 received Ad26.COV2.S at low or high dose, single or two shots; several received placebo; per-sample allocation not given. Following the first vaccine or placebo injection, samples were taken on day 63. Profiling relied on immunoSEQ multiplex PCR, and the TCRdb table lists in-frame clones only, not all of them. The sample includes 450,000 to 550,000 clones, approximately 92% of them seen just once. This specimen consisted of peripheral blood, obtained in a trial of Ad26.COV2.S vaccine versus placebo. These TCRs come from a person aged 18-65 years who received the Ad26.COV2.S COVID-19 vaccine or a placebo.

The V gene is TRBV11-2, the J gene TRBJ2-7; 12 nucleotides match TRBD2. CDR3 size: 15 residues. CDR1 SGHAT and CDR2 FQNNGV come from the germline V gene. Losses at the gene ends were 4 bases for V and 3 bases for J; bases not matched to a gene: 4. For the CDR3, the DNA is TGTGCCAGCAGCTACGGACTAGCGGGGAGCTACGAGCAGTACTTC. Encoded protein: CASSYGLAGSYEQYF.

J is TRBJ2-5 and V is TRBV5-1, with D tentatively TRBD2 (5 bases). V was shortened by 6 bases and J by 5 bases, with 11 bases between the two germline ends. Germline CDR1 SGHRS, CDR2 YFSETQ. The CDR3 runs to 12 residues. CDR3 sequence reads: CASKQSGETQYF. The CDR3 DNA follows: TGCGCCAGCAAACAATCGGGGGAGACCCAGTACTTC.

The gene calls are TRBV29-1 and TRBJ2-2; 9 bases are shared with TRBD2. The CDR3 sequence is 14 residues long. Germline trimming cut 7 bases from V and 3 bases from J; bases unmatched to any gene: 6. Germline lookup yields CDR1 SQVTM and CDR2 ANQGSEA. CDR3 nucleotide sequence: TGCAGCGCCCCGGGACTAGCCGACACCGGGGAGCTGTTTTTT. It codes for CSAPGLADTGELFF.

The CDR3 reads CASSKGQGGETQYF. The CDR3 bases are TGCGCCAGCAGCAAGGGACAGGGTGGAGAGACCCAGTACTTC. The rearrangement uses TRBV4-1 and TRBJ2-5, with 9 bases aligning to TRBD1. Germline loops: CDR1 MGHRA, CDR2 YSYEKL. The CDR3 spans 14 residues. The J segment lost 4 bases and the V segment lost 5 bases, leaving 5 bases of the junction unmatched.

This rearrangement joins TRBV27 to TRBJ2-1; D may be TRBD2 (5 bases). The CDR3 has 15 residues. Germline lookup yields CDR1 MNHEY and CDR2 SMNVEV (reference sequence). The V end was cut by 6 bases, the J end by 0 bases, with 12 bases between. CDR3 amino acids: CASSPTRSSYNEQFF. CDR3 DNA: TGTGCCAGCAGCCCAACTAGGAGCTCCTACAATGAGCAGTTCTTC.

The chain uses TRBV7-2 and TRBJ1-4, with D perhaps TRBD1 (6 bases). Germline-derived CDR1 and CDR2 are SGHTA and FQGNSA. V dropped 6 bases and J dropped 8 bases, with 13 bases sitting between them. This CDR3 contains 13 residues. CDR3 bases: TGTGCCAGCAGTCGGGGGCCCCAGGAAAAACTGTTTTTT. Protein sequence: CASSRGPQEKLFF. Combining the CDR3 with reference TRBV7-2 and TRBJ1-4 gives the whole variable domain GAGVSQSPSNKVTEKGKDVELRCDPISGHTALYWYRQSLGQGLEFLIYFQGNSAPDKSGLPSDRFSAERTGGSVSTLTIQRTQQEDSAVYLCASSRGPQEKLFFGSGTQLSVL.

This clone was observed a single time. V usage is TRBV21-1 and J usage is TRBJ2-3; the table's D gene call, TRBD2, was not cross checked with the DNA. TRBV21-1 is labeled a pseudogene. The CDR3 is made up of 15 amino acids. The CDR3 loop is CASSPFAGRADTQYF. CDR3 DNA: TGTGCCAGCAGCCCGTTCGCGGGGAGGGCAGATACGCAGTATTTT.

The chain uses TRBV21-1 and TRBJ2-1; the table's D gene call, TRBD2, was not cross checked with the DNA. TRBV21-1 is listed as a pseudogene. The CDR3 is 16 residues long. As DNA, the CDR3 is TGTGCCAGCAGCAAAAGAACTAGCGGGGTCTCGGGTGAGCAGTTCTTC. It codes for CASSKRTSGVSGEQFF.

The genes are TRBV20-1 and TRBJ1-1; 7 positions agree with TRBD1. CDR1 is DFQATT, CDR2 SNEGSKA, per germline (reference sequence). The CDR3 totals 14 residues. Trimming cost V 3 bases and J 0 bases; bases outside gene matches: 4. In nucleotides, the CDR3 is TGCAGTGCTAGTTGGGACAGATTGAACACTGAAGCTTTCTTT. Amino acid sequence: CSASWDRLNTEAFF.

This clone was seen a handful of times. The CDR3 DNA sequence: TGTGCTAGTGGTCACCGCGGTGACTTAGGCTACACCTTC. Its translation is CASGHRGDLGYTF. This chain joins TRBV12-5 and TRBJ1-2; D unclear. This CDR3 region has 13 residues. Between the trimmed V and J ends, which lost 5 bases and 8 bases, there was a span of 15 bases. The germline V gene encodes CDR1 LGHNT and CDR2 FRNRAP. The entire variable domain, with the rest obtained from reference TRBV12-5 and TRBJ1-2, is as follows: DARVTQTPRHKVTEMGQEVTMRCQPILGHNTVFWYRQTMMQGLELLAYFRNRAPLDDSGMPKDRFSAEMPDATLATLKIQPSEPRDSAVYFCASGHRGDLGYTFGSGTRLTVV.

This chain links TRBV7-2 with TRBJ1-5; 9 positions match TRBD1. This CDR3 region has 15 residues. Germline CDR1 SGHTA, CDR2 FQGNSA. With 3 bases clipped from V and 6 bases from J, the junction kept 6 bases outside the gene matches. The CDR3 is CASSLGQGLFQPQHF. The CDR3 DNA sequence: TGTGCCAGCAGCTTGGGACAGGGACTGTTTCAGCCCCAGCATTTT.

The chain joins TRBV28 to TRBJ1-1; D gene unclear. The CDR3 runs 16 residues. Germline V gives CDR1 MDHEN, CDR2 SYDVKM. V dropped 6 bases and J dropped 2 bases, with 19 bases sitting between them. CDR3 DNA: TGTGCCAGCAGCCCGACACCCAACCCGGGAAACACTGAAGCTTTCTTT. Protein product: CASSPTPNPGNTEAFF.

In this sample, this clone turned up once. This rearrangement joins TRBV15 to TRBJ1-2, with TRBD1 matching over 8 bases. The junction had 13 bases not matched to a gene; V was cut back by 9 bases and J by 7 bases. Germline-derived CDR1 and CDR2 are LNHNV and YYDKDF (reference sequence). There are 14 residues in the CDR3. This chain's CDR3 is CATYPGQGTGGYTF. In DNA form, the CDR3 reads TGTGCCACGTACCCTGGACAGGGTACGGGTGGCTACACCTTC.

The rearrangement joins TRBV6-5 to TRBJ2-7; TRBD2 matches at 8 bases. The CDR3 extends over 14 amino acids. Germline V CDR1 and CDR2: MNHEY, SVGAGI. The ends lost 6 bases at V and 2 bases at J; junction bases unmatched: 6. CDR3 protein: CASRRLAPPYEQYV. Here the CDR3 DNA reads TGTGCCAGCAGGAGACTAGCGCCTCCCTACGAGCAGTACGTC.

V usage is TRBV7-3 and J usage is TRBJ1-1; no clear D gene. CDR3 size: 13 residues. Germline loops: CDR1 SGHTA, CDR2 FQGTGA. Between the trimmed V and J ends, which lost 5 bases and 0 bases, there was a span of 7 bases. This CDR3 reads CASSQALNTEAFF. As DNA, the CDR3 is TGTGCCAGCAGCCAGGCCTTGAACACTGAAGCTTTCTTT.

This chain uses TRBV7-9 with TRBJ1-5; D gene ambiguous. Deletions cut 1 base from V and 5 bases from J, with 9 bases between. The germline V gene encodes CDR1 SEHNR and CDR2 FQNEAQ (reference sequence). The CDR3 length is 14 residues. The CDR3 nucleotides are TGTGCCAGCAGCTTAGATCGCGGGTATCAGCCCCAGCATTTT. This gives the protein CASSLDRGYQPQHF.

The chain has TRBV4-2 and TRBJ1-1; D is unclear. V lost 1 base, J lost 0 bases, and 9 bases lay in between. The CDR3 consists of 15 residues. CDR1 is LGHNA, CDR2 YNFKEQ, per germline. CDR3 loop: CASSQGGSLNTEAFF. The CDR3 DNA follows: TGTGCCAGCAGCCAAGGGGGTTCCCTGAACACTGAAGCTTTCTTT.

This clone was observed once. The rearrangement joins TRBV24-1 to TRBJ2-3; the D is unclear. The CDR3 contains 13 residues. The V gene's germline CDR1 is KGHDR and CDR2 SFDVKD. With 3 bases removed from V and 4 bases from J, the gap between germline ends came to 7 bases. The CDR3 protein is CATSDSRADTQYF. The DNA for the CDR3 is TGTGCCACCAGTGATAGCAGAGCAGATACGCAGTATTTT.

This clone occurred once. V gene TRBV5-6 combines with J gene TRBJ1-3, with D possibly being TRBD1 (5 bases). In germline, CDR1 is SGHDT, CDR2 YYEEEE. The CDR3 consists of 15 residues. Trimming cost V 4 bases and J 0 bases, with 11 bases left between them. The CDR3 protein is CASSTRGASGNTIYF. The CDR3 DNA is TGTGCCAGCAGCACCCGTGGGGCCTCTGGAAACACCATATATTTT.

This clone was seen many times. The CDR3 protein is CASSSLGGGHQPQHF. As DNA, the CDR3 is TGTGCCAGTAGCTCCTTAGGAGGGGGTCATCAGCCCCAGCATTTT. The V and J genes are TRBV19 and TRBJ1-5, with D maybe TRBD1 (6 bases). Germline CDR1 reads LNHDA; CDR2 reads SQIVND (reference sequence). Trimming stripped 6 bases from V and 5 bases from J, with 17 bases between. This CDR3 spans 15 amino acids.

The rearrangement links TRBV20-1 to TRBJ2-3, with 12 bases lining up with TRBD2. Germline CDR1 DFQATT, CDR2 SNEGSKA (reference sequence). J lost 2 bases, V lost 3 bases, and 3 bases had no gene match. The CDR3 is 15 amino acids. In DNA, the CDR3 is TGCAGTGCTAGTGGACTAGCGGGGCCCACAGATACGCAGTATTTT. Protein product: CSASGLAGPTDTQYF.

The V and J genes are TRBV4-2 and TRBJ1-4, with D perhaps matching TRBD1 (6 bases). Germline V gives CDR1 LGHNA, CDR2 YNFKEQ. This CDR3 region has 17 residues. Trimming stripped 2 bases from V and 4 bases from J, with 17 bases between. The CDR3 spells CASSQPAQQGYNEKLFF. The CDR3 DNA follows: TGTGCCAGCAGCCAACCAGCCCAACAGGGATATAATGAAAAACTGTTTTTT.

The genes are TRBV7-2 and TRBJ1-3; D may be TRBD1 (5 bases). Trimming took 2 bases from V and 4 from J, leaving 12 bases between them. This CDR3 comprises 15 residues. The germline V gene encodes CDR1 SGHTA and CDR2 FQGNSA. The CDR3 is CASSLQGMTGNTIYF. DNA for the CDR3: TGTGCCAGCAGCTTACAGGGTATGACAGGAAACACCATATATTTT. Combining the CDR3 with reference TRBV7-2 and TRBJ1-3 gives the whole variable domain GAGVSQSPSNKVTEKGKDVELRCDPISGHTALYWYRQSLGQGLEFLIYFQGNSAPDKSGLPSDRFSAERTGGSVSTLTIQRTQQEDSAVYLCASSLQGMTGNTIYFGEGSWLTVV.

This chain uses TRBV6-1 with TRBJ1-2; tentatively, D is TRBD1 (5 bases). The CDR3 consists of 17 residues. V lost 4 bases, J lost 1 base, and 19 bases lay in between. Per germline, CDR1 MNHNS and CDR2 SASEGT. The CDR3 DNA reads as TGTGCCAGCAGTGCCAACCCCCTCAAGGGGATTAACTATGGCTACACCTTC. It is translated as CASSANPLKGINYGYTF.

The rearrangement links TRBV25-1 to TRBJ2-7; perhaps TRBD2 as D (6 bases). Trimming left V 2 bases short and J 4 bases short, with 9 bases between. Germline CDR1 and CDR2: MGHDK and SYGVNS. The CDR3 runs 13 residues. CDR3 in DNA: TGTGCCAGCAGTGAAGCCGGGAGATACGAGCAGTACGTC. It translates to CASSEAGRYEQYV.

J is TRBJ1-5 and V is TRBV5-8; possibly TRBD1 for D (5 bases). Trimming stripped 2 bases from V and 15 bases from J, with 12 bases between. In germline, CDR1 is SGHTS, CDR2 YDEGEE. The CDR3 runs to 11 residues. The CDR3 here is CASSLGTPRHF. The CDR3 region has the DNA TGTGCCAGCAGCTTAGGGACCCCGAGGCATTTT.

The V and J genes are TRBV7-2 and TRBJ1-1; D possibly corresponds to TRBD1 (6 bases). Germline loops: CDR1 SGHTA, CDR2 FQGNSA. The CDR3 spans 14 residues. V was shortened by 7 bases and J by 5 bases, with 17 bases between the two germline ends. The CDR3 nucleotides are TGTGCCAGCACCCCGGGGGGGCTATGGACTGAAGCTTTCTTT. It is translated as CASTPGGLWTEAFF. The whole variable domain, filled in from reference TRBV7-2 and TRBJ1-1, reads GAGVSQSPSNKVTEKGKDVELRCDPISGHTALYWYRQSLGQGLEFLIYFQGNSAPDKSGLPSDRFSAERTGGSVSTLTIQRTQQEDSAVYLCASTPGGLWTEAFFGQGTRLTVV.

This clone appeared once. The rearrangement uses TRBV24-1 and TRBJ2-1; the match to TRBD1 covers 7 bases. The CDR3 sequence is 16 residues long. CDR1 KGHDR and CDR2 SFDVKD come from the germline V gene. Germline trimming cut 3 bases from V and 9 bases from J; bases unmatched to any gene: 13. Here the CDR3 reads CATSDRGDRASGEQFF. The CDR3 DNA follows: TGTGCCACCAGTGATCGAGGAGACAGGGCCTCTGGTGAGCAGTTCTTC.

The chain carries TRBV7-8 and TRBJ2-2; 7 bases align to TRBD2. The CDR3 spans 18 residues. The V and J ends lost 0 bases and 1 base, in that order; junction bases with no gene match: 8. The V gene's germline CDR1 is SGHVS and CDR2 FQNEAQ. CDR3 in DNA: TGTGCCAGCAGCTTAGCTCCGGGGGGTCTAGGGAACACCGGGGAGCTGTTTTTT. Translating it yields CASSLAPGGLGNTGELFF.

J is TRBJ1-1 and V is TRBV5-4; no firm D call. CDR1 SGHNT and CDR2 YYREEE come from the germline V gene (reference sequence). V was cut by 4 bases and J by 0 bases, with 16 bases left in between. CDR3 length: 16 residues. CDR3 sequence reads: CASSRAAGYMNTEAFF. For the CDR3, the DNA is TGTGCCAGCAGCCGGGCGGCAGGATACATGAACACTGAAGCTTTCTTT.

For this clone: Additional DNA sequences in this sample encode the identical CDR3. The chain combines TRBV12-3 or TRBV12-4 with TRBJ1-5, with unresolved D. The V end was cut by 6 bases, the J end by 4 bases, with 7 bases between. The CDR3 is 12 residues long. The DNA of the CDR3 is TGTGCCAGCAGAAGAAGAAATCAGCCCCAGCATTTT. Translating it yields CASRRRNQPQHF.